Sequencing of this T cell receptor (beta chain) was carried out in a study of T-cell memory formation after mild COVID-19. Study-wide points: Clones that contracted from day 15 to 85 had balanced CD4/CD8; later expanders were CD4+ biased. Contracting clones localized mainly to CM and EM when CD4+ and mainly to EMRA when CD8+.

Note on this clonotype: The antigen is not known.

5'RACE primed at constant segments yielded TCR alpha and TCR beta cDNA libraries bearing sample barcodes and UMIs. MiXCR, run by TCRdb on the 5' RACE reads, gives a single entry per CDR3 protein. The sample yields some 320,000 distinct CDR3 sequences, around 15% seen once. Sequencing was done on a sample of PBMCs or a T cell subset sorted from them (not recorded which). This sequence originates from a man aged 18 to 35 who had mild COVID-19 (a few samples of this study predate the infection). Cell type and time point are not known.

CDR3 amino acids: CASSDQAGDTQYF. CDR3 bases: TGTGCCAGCAGTGACCAAGCAGGAGATACGCAGTATTTT. The chain combines TRBV2 with TRBJ2-3; D is undetermined. Germline CDR1 and CDR2: SNHLY and FYNNEI. The CDR3 covers 13 residues. Trimming took off 3 bases at V and 5 bases at J, with 9 bases between the two ends. Full variable domain (outside the CDR3, taken from reference TRBV2 and TRBJ2-3): EPEVTQTPSHQVTQMGQEVILRCVPISNHLYFYWYRQILGQKVEFLVSFYNNEISEKSEIFDDQFSVERPDGSNFTLKIRSTKLEDSAMYFCASSDQAGDTQYFGPGTRLTVL.